This T cell receptor beta chain was sequenced for a study of T-cell memory formation after mild COVID-19. At the level of the study: TCR clusters mostly belonged to single donors.

General study results and limits: Certain responding clones were present in pre-infection memory, suggesting participation of cross-reactive memory.

This clonotype was seen a few times. Its antigen is unidentified. Each CDR3 protein is one row after TCRdb ran MiXCR on the 5' RACE reads. Found here are roughly 62,000 distinct CDR3 sequences, over 8.5% of them singletons; the top ten hold around 1.1%. The CDR3 runs 17 residues. The germline CDR1 and CDR2 sequences are SGHRS and YFSETQ. Losses at the gene ends were 3 bases for V and 0 bases for J; bases not matched to a gene: 6. The receptor was isolated from a man younger than 30 who had mild COVID-19 (a few samples of this study predate the infection). Cell type and time point are not known. The rearrangement joins TRBV5-1 to TRBJ2-3, with 11 bases identical to TRBD2. Source material: PBMCs or a T cell subset sorted from them (not recorded which). CDR3 protein: CASSSTSGDSSTDTQYF. In DNA form, the CDR3 reads TGCGCCAGCAGCTCGACTAGCGGGGATTCTAGCACAGATACGCAGTATTTT.